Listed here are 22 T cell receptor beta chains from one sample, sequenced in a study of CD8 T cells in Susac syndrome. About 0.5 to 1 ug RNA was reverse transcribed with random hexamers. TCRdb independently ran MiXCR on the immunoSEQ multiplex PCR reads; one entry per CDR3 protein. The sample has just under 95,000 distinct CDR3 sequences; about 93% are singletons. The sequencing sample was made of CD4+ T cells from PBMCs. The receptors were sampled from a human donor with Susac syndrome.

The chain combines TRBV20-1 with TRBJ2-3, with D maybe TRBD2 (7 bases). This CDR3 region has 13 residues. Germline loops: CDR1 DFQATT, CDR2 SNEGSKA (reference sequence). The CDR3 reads CSQGRETTDTQYF. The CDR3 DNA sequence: TGCAGCCAGGGGCGGGAGACCACAGATACGCAGTATTTT.

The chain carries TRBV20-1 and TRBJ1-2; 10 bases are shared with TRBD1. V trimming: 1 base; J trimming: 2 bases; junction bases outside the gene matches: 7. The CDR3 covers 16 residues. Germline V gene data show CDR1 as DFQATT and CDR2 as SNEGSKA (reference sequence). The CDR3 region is CSARAFMGQGNYGYTF. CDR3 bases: TGCAGTGCTAGAGCTTTTATGGGACAGGGGAACTATGGCTACACCTTC.

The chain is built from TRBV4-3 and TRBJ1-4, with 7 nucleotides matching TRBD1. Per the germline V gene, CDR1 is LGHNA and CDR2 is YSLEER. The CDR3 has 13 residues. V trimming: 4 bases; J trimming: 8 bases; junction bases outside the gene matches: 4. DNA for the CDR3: TGCGCCAGCAGCCGGCAGGGGGGGGAAAAACTGTTTTTT. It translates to CASSRQGGEKLFF.

The CDR3 DNA reads TGTGCCAGCAGCCAGATCCTCTTGGCGGGCACTGAAGCTTTCTTT. Amino acid sequence: CASSQILLAGTEAFF. The V and J genes are TRBV3-1 and TRBJ1-1; the D is unclear. The CDR3 has 15 residues. From germline, CDR1 is LGHDT and CDR2 YNNKEL (reference sequence). V was clipped by 3 bases and J by 4 bases, with 15 bases between them.

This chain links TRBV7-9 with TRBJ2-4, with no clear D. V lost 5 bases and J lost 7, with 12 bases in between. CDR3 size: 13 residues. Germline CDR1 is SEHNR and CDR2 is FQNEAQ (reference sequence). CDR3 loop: CASSPSIDNIQYF. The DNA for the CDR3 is TGTGCCAGCAGCCCCTCTATTGACAACATTCAGTACTTC. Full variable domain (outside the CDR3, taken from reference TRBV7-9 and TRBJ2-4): DTGVSQNPRHKITKRGQNVTFRCDPISEHNRLYWYRQTLGQGPEFLTYFQNEAQLEKSRLLSDRFSAERPKGSFSTLEIQRTEQGDSAMYLCASSPSIDNIQYFGAGTRLSVL.

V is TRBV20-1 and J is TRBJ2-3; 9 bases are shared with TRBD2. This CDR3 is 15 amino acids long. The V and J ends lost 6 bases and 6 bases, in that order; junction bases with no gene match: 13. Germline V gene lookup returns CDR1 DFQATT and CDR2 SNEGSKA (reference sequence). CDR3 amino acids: CSAGAGAGGPDTQYF. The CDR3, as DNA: TGCAGTGCCGGCGCCGGGGCGGGGGGGCCGGATACGCAGTATTTT.

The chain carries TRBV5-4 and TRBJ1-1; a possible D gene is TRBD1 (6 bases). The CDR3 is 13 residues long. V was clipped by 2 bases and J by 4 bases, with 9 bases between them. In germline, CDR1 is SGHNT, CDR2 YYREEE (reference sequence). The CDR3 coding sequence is TGTGCCAGCAGCTTCGGGGGGGCCACTGAAGCTTTCTTT. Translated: CASSFGGATEAFF.

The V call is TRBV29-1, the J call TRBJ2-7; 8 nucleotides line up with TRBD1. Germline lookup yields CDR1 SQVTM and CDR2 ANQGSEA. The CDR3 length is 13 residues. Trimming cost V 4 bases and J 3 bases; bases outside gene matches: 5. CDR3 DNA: TGCAGCGTTGCGACAGGGGTAGGCTACGAGCAGTACTTC. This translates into CSVATGVGYEQYF.

CDR3 loop: CASSEGARRDEQFF. The CDR3 DNA sequence: TGTGCCAGCAGTGAGGGGGCAAGAAGAGATGAGCAGTTCTTC. V is TRBV25-1 and J is TRBJ2-1; D is possibly TRBD1 (6 bases). Germline V gene sequence: CDR1 MGHDK, CDR2 SYGVNS. There are 14 residues in the CDR3. V lost 3 bases and J 8 bases, leaving 14 bases between the germline ends.

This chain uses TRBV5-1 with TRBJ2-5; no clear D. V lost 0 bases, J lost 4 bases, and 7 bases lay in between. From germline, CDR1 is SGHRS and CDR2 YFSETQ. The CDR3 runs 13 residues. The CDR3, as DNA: TGCGCCAGCAGCTTGGAGCGCGGAGAGACCCAGTACTTC. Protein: CASSLERGETQYF.

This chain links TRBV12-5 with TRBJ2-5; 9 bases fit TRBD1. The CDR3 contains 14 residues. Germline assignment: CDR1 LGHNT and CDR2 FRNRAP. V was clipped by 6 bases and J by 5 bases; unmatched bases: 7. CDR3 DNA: TGTGCTAGTGGGTCCACAGGGGGCAGGGAGACCCAGTACTTC. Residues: CASGSTGGRETQYF. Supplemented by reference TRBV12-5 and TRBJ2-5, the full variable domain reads DARVTQTPRHKVTEMGQEVTMRCQPILGHNTVFWYRQTMMQGLELLAYFRNRAPLDDSGMPKDRFSAEMPDATLATLKIQPSEPRDSAVYFCASGSTGGRETQYFGPGTRLLVL.

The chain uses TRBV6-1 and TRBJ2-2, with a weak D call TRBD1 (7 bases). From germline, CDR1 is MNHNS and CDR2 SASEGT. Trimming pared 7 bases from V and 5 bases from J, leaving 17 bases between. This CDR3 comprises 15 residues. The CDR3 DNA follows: TGTGCCAGCACGACTGACCAGGGGGGAACCGGGGAGCTGTTTTTT. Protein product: CASTTDQGGTGELFF.

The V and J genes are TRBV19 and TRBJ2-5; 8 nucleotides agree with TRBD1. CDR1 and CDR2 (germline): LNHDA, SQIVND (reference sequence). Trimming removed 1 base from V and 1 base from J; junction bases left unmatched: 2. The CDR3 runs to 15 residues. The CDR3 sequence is CASSIATGGQETQYF. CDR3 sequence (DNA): TGTGCCAGTAGTATAGCTACAGGGGGCCAAGAGACCCAGTACTTC.

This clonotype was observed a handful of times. The DNA of the CDR3 is TGTGCCAGCAGCCTTGGTAGGGTAGCCGGCCAAGAGACCCAGTACTTC. Amino acids: CASSLGRVAGQETQYF. V usage is TRBV7-2 and J usage is TRBJ2-5; D gene unclear. V was shortened by 5 bases and J by 1 base, with 17 bases between the two germline ends. CDR3 length: 16 residues. The germline V gene has CDR1 SGHTA and CDR2 FQGNSA.

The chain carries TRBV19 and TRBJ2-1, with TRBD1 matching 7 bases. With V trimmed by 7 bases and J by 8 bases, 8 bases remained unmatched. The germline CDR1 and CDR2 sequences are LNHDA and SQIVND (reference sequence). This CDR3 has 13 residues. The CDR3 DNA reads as TGTGCCAGTACAGGCAGGGGGTTTGATGAGCAGTTCTTC. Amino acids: CASTGRGFDEQFF.

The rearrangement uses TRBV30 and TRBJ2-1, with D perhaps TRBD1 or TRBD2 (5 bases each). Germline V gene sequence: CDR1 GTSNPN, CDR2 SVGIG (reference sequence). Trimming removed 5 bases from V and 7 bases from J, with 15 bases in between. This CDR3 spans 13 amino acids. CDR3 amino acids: CAWSGLRGNEQFF. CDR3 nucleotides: TGTGCCTGGTCGGGGTTAAGGGGAAATGAGCAGTTCTTC. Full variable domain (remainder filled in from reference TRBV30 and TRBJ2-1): SQTIHQWPATLVQPVGSPLSLECTVEGTSNPNLYWYRQAAGRGLQLLFYSVGIGQISSEVPQNLSASRPQDRQFILSSKKLLLSDSGFYLCAWSGLRGNEQFFGPGTRLTVL.

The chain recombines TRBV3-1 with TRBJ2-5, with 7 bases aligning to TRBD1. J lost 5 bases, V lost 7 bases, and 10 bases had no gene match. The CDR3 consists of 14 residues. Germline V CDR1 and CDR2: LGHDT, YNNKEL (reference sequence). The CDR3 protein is CASIFGDSRETQYF. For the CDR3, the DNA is TGTGCCAGCATCTTCGGGGACAGTAGGGAGACCCAGTACTTC.

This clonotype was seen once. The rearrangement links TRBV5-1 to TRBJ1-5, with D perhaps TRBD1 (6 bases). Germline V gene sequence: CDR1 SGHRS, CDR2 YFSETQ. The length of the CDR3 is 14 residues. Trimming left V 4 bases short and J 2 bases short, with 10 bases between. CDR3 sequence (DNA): TGCGCCAGCAGCCCGGACAGTGGCAATCAGCCCCAGCATTTT. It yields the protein CASSPDSGNQPQHF. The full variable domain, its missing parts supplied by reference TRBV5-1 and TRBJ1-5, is KAGVTQTPRYLIKTRGQQVTLSCSPISGHRSVSWYQQTPGQGLQFLFEYFSETQRNKGNFPGRFSGRQFSNSRSEMNVSTLELGDSALYLCASSPDSGNQPQHFGDGTRLSIL.

CDR3 amino acids: CASSLEKGRNTEAFF. CDR3 DNA: TGCGCCAGCAGCTTGGAAAAGGGCAGAAACACTGAAGCTTTCTTT. V and J are TRBV5-1 and TRBJ1-1; D is unclear. V lost 0 bases, J lost 2 bases, and 11 bases lay in between. This CDR3 is 15 amino acids long. The germline V gene encodes CDR1 SGHRS and CDR2 YFSETQ.

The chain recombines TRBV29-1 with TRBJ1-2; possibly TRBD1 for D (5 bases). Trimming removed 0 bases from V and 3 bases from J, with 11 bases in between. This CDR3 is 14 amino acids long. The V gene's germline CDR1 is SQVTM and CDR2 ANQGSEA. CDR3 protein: CSVEDPGQDYGYTF. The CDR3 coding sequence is TGCAGCGTTGAAGATCCAGGGCAGGACTATGGCTACACCTTC.

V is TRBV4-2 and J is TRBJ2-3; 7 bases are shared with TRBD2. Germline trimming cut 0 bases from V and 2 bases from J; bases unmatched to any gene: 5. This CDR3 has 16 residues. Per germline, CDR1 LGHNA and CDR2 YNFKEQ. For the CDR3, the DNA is TGTGCCAGCAGCCAAGATCAAGCGGGGTCCACAGATACGCAGTATTTT. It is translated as CASSQDQAGSTDTQYF.

This CDR3 reads CATSRALAGGETQYF. DNA for the CDR3: TGTGCCACCAGCAGAGCCCTAGCGGGGGGAGAGACCCAGTACTTC. The chain recombines TRBV15 with TRBJ2-5, with 11 positions matching TRBD2. Germline V gene sequence: CDR1 LNHNV, CDR2 YYDKDF (reference sequence). The V gene end was trimmed by 1 base and the J gene end by 4 bases; junction bases not matched to a gene: 2. CDR3 length: 15 amino acids. Based on the CDR3 plus reference TRBV15 and TRBJ2-5, the full variable domain is DAMVIQNPRYQVTQFGKPVTLSCSQTLNHNVMYWYQQKSSQAPKLLFHYYDKDFNNEADTPDNFQSRRPNTSFCFLDIRSPGLGDTAMYLCATSRALAGGETQYFGPGTRLLVL.